The present T cell receptor beta chain was sequenced within a study of blood T cell repertoires in COVID-19. Study overall: Collection of acute and convalescent COVID-19 samples took place in the United States, Italy and Spain. In each case, the material was cDNA or gDNA derived from T cells, B-cell-depleted T cells, or PBMCs.

Trimming removed 5 bases at V and 0 bases at J, with 11 bases between. Germline-derived CDR1 and CDR2 are LNHDA and SQIVND (reference sequence). CDR3 length: 15 amino acids. Produced via immunoSEQ multiplex PCR; TCRdb's table is partial and in-frame only. The table lists approximately 260,000 clones, roughly 88% of them singletons. This chain joins TRBV19 and TRBJ1-5; D is possibly TRBD1 (5 bases). The sequencing sample was made of peripheral blood. This clonotype was sampled from a woman between 40 and 55 years old who had recovered from COVID-19. For the CDR3, the DNA is TGTGCCAGTAGTTTAAACAGGCATAGCAATCAGCCCCAGCATTTT. It is translated as CASSLNRHSNQPQHF.